Described below is a single TCR beta chain sequence and its context. The antigen remains undetermined. This sample was included in a study of identifying expanded T cells in peripheral blood. Study-level findings and limits: Over two and four weeks, about 15 and 19 clones changed, versus around 1.2 between replicates.

Deletions cut 0 bases from V and 3 bases from J, with 6 bases between. Germline-derived CDR1 and CDR2 are SGHRS and YFSETQ. The CDR3 has 13 residues. The assay was immunoSEQ multiplex PCR, and TCRdb's table has in-frame clones only and misses some. The sample has 85,000 to 90,000 clones, around 88% seen once. The J gene is TRBJ1-1, the V gene TRBV5-1; D perhaps matches TRBD1 (5 bases). The receptor was isolated from a person aged 18-70 years in good health. Sequencing was carried out using blood. The CDR3 protein is CASSLEGHTEAFF. CDR3 DNA sequence: TGCGCCAGCAGCTTGGAGGGACACACTGAAGCTTTCTTT.